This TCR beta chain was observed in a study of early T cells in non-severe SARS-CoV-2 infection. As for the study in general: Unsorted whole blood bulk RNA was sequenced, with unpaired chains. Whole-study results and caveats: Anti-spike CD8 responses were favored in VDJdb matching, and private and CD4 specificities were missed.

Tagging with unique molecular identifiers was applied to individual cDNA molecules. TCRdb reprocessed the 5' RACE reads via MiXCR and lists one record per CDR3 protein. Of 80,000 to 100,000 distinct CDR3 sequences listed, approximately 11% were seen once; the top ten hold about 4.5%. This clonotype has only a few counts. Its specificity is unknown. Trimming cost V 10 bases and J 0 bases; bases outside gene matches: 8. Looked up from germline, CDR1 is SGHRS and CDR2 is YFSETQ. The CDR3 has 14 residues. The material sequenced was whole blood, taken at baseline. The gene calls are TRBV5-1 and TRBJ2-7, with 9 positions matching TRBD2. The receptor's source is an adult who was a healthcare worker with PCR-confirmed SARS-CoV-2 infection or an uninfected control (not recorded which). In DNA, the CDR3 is TGCGCCTCCCGACCGGGACTAGCCTCCTACGAGCAGTACTTC. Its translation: CASRPGLASYEQYF.